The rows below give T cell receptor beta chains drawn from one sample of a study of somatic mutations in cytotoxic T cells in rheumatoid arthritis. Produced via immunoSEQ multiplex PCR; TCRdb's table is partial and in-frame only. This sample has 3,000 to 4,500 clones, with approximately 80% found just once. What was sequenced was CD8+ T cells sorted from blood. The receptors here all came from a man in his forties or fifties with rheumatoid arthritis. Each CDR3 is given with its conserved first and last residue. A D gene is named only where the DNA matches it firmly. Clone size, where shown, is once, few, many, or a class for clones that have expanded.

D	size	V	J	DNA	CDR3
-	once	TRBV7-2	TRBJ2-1	TGTGCCAGCACCAAGAGCGGGGACAACGTAAATGAGCAGTTCTTC	CASTKSGDNVNEQFF
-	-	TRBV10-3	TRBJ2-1	TGTGCCATCAGTGAGTACTGGTCCGATGAGCAGTTCTTC	CAISEYWSDEQFF
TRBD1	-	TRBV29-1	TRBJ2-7	TGCAGCGTTGAAACTAGGGGGACAGCAACCTACGAGCAGTACTTC	CSVETRGTATYEQYF
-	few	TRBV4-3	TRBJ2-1	TGCGCCAGCAGCCAAGCAGGATTAGACAGCTTATCCTACAATGAGCAGTTCTTC	CASSQAGLDSLSYNEQFF
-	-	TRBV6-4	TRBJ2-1	TGTGCCAGCAGTGAATCTCAGTCTGGTGAGCAGTTCTTC	CASSESQSGEQFF
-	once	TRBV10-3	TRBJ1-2	TGTGCCACACAGGAGGGGCAAGGCTACACCTTC	CATQEGQGYTF
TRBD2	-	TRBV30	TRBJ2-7	TGTGCCGGAAGGGGACTAGCGGGAGGCGGGGTCGACGAGCAGTACTTC	CAGRGLAGGGVDEQYF
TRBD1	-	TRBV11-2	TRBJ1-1	TGTGCCAGCAGCTCTTGGACAGGTGAGAACACTGAAGCTTTCTTT	CASSSWTGENTEAFF
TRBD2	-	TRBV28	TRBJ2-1	TGTGCCAGCAGTTTGTTTGTCCTAGCGGGAGGTAGGGGAGATGAGCAGTTCTTC	CASSLFVLAGGRGDEQFF
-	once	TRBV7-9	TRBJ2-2	TGTGCCAGCAGCGAGGTGGGGGCGACCGGGGAGCTGTTTTTT	CASSEVGATGELFF
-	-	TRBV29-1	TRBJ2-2	TGCAGCTCGAGAGCCAGGGGCGGGGAGCTGTTTTTT	CSSRARGGELFF
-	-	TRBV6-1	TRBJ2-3	TGTGCCAGCAGTCCGGGAGTCCCCTCTTTTGACACGCAGTATTTT	CASSPGVPSFDTQYF
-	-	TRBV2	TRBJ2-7	TGTGCCAGCAGTGAAGTCAGAGAGCAGTACTTC	CASSEVREQYF
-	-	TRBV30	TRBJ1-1	TGTGCCTGGGGACCGTCGGGGACTGAAGCTTTCTTT	CAWGPSGTEAFF
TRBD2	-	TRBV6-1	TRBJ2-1	TGTGCCAGCAGTGGGACTAGCGGCTCCTACAATGAGCAGTTCTTC	CASSGTSGSYNEQFF
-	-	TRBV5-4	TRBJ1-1	TGTGCCAGCAGCTTTGTGGGGGGGACAAATGAAGCTTTCTTT	CASSFVGGTNEAFF
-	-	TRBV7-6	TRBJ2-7	TGTGCCAGCAGCTTAAACCAGGCTCCCTACGAGCAGTACTTC	CASSLNQAPYEQYF
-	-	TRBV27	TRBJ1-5	TGTGCCAGCAGGAAGGGGGGGCCGAATCAGCCCCAGCATTTT	CASRKGGPNQPQHF
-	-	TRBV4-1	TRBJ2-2	TGCGCCAGCAGCCAAGTCATGAACACCGGGGAGCTGTTTTTT	CASSQVMNTGELFF
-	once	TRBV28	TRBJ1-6	TGTGCCAGCAGTTTATCTATTAGTTCACCCCTCCACTTT	CASSLSISSPLHF
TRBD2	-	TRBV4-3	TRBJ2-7	TGCGCCAGCAGCCAATCTTGCGGCGGGAGCTACGAGCAGTACTTC	CASSQSCGGSYEQYF
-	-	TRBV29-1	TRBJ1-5	TGCAGCGTTATGGCCGCTTCTGGTCAGCCCCAGCATTTT	CSVMAASGQPQHF
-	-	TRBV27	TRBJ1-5	TGTGCCAGCAGTTACAGGGAGAGCACTCAGCCCCAGCATTTT	CASSYRESTQPQHF
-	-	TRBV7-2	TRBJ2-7	TGTGCCAGCAGCCCGGGTCTCATGATCTACGAGCAGTACTTC	CASSPGLMIYEQYF
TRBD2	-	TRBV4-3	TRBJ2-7	TGCGCCAGCAGCTCCTGGGGGCTAGCGGGAGGTGGACGGACCTACGAGCAGTACTTC	CASSSWGLAGGGRTYEQYF
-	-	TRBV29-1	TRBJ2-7	TGCAGCGTAAAAGCGATCAGATCCTACGAGCAGTACTTC	CSVKAIRSYEQYF
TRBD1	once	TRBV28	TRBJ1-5	TGTGCCAGCAATGGGGACAGTTATAGCAATCAGCCCCAGCATTTT	CASNGDSYSNQPQHF
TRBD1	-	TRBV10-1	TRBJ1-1	TGCGCCAGCAGTGATTCGGCAGGGGGGAACACTGAAGCTTTCTTT	CASSDSAGGNTEAFF
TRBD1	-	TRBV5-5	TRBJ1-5	TGTGCCAGCAGCTTGTTGGACTCAGGGGGACAGCCCCAGCATTTT	CASSLLDSGGQPQHF
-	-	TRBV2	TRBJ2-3	TGTGCCAGCGCCAGGGCCGAGACAGATACGCAGTATTTT	CASARAETDTQYF
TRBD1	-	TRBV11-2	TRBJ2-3	TGTGCCAGCAGCTCTACACCAGGGACAGGGGAGGATACGCAGTATTTT	CASSSTPGTGEDTQYF
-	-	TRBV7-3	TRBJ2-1	TGTGCCAGCAGGCTGGTGGACGGACTCAATGAGCAGTTCTTC	CASRLVDGLNEQFF
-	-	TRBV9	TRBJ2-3	TGTGCCAGCAGCGCGGGTTCAGGGAATCGGGATACGCAGTATTTT	CASSAGSGNRDTQYF
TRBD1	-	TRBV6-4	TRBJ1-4	TGTGCCAGCAGTTCCACAGGGGGCGAAGGTGAAAAACTGTTTTTT	CASSSTGGEGEKLFF
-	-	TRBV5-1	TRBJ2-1	TGCGCCAGCAGCGGAGGGACCAAGAATGAGCAGTTCTTC	CASSGGTKNEQFF
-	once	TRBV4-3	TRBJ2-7	TGCGCCAGCAGCCAAAGTGTTGTGGGCAATTCGGCCTACGAGCAGTACTTC	CASSQSVVGNSAYEQYF
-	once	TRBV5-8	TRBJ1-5	TGTGCCAGCAGCTTGCGTCCAGGGAACCAGCCCCAGCATTTT	CASSLRPGNQPQHF
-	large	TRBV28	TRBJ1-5	TGTGCCAGCAGTTTAGCATTCTATAGCAATCAGCCCCAGCATTTT	CASSLAFYSNQPQHF
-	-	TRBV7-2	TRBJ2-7	TGTGCCAGCAGCGAGGGGGTGGGATACGAGCAGTACTTC	CASSEGVGYEQYF
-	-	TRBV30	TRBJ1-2	TGTGCCTGGAGCTCCCAGGGGCGGTATGGCTACACCTTC	CAWSSQGRYGYTF
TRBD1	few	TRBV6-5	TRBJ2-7	TGTGCCAGCAGTCGAAGTCCCGGGACAGGGATCGAGCAGTACTTC	CASSRSPGTGIEQYF
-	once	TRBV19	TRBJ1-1	TGTGCCAGTAGTCCCGGGGACATTGCTGGGAATATGAGGGCTTTCTTT	CASSPGDIAGNMRAFF
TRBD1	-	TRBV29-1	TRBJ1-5	TGCAGCGCCAGCTCAGGGGGCGCGGATAGCAATCAGCCCCAGCATTTT	CSASSGGADSNQPQHF
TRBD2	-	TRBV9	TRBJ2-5	TGTGCCAGCAGCACTGAGCAGGGAGGGGAGACCCAGTACTTC	CASSTEQGGETQYF
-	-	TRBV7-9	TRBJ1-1	TGTGCCAGCAGCTTAGCGGGTAGCCTCTGGACTGAAGCTTTCTTT	CASSLAGSLWTEAFF
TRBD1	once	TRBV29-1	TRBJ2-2	TGCAGCGTCGTCGGACTGACAGGGGACACCGGGGAGCTGTTTTTT	CSVVGLTGDTGELFF